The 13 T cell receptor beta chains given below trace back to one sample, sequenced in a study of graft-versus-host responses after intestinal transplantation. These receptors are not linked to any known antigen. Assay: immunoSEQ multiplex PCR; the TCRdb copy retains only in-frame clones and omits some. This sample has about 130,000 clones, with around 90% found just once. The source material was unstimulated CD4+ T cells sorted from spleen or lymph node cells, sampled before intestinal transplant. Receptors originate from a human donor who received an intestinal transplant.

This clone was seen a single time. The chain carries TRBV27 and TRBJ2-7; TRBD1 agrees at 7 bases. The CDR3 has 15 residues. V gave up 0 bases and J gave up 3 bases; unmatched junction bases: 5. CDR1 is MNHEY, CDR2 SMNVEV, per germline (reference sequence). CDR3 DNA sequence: TGTGCCAGCAGTTTATCGACAGGGTTCGTCTACGAGCAGTACTTC. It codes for CASSLSTGFVYEQYF.

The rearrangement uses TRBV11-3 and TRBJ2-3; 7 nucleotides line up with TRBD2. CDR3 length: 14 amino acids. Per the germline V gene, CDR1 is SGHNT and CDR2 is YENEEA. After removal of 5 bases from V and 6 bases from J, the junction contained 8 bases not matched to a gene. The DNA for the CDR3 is TGTGCCAGCAGCCCACTCGCGACTAGCGATACGCAGTATTTT. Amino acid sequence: CASSPLATSDTQYF.

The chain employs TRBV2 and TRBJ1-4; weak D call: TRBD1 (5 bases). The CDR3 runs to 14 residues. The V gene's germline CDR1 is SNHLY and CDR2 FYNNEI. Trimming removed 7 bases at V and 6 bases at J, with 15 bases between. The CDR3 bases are TGTGCCAGCACCCGGACACACCGGGATGAAAAACTGTTTTTT. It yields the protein CASTRTHRDEKLFF.

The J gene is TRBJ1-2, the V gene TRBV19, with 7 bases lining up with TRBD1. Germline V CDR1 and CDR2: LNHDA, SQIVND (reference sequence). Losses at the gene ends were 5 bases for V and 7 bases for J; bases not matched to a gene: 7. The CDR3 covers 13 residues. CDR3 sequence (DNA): TGTGCCAGTAGTCAGGGACAGTATTCTGGCTACACCTTC. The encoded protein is CASSQGQYSGYTF.

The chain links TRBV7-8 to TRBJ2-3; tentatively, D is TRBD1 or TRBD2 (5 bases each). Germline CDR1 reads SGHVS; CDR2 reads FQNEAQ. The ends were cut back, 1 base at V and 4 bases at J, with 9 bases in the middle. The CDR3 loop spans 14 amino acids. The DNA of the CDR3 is TGTGCCAGCAGCTTAGGAGGGGCAGCAGATACGCAGTATTTT. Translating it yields CASSLGGAADTQYF.

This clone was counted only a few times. The CDR3 DNA reads as TGTGCCAGCAGCTTAGCGGGAACGGAGGGGACCCAGTACTTC. Translated, it gives CASSLAGTEGTQYF. V usage is TRBV7-2 and J usage is TRBJ2-5; D is possibly TRBD2 (6 bases). This CDR3 spans 14 amino acids. V gave up 0 bases and J gave up 7 bases, with 12 bases separating them. The V gene's germline CDR1 is SGHTA and CDR2 FQGNSA.

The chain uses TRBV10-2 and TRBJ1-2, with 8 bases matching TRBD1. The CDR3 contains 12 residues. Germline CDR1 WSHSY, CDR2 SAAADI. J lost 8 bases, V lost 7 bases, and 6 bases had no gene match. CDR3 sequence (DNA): TGCGCCAGCACAGGGGGCCTCGGCGGCTACACCTTC. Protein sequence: CASTGGLGGYTF.

The CDR3 nucleotides read TGTGCCATCGACAGGGCTAACACCGGGGAGCTGTTTTTT. Translated: CAIDRANTGELFF. This rearrangement joins TRBV6-1 to TRBJ2-2; the match to TRBD1 covers 7 bases. Germline V gene data show CDR1 as MNHNS and CDR2 as SASEGT. CDR3 size: 13 residues. V lost 10 bases, J lost 2 bases, and 4 bases stayed unmatched.

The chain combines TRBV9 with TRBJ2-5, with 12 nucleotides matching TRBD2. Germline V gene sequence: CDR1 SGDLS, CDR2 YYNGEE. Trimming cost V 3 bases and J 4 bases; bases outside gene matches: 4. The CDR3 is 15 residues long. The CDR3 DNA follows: TGTGCCAGCAGCGGGTCTAGCGGGGGGGCAGAGACCCAGTACTTC. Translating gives CASSGSSGGAETQYF.

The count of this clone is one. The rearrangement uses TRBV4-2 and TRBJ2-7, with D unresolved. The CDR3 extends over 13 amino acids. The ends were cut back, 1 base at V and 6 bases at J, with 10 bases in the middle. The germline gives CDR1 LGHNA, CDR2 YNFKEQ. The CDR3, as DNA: TGTGCCAGCAGCCAAGGTAGGATATGCGAGCAGTACTTC. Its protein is CASSQGRICEQYF.

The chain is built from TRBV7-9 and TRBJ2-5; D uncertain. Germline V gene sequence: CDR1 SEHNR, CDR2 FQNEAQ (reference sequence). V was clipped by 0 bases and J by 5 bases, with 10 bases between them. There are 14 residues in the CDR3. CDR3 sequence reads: CASSLASGRETQYF. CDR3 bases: TGTGCCAGCAGCTTAGCCTCGGGTAGGGAGACCCAGTACTTC.

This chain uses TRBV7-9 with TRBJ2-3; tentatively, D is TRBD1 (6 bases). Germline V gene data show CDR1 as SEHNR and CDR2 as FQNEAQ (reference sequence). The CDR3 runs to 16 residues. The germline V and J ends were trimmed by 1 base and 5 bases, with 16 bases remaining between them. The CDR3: CASSLVLQGRGDTQYF. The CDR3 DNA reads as TGTGCCAGCAGCTTAGTCCTACAGGGTCGGGGAGATACGCAGTATTTT. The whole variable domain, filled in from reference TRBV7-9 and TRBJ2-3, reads DTGVSQNPRHKITKRGQNVTFRCDPISEHNRLYWYRQTLGQGPEFLTYFQNEAQLEKSRLLSDRFSAERPKGSFSTLEIQRTEQGDSAMYLCASSLVLQGRGDTQYFGPGTRLTVL.

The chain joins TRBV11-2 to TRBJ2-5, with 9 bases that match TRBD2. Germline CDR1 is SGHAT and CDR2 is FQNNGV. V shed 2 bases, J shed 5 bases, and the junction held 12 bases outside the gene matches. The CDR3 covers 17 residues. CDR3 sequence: CASSLSAGGGGEETQYF. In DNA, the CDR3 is TGTGCCAGCAGCTTAAGTGCGGGCGGGGGGGGCGAGGAGACCCAGTACTTC.